The 21 T cell receptor beta chains in this list originate from one sample, sequenced in a study of blood T cells in healthy people across ages. Through a sample-barcoded 5' primer and a J-beta primer mix, a second PCR was run for roughly 6 to 11 cycles. One entry per CDR3 protein results from TCRdb running MiXCR on the 5' RACE reads. The table includes roughly 1.9 million distinct CDR3 sequences, about two fifths detected once. Sequenced material: blood. These receptors all come from a human donor in good health.

V usage is TRBV29-1 and J usage is TRBJ2-7; 7 bases are shared with TRBD1. The germline V gene has CDR1 SQVTM and CDR2 ANQGSEA. This CDR3 region has 12 residues. V shed 5 bases and J 5 bases; nucleotides not matched to a gene: 6. CDR3 sequence: CSVLDRVHEQYF. The CDR3, as DNA: TGCAGCGTTCTCGACAGGGTGCACGAGCAGTACTTC.

The chain combines TRBV6-4 with TRBJ2-7; weak D call: TRBD2 (6 bases). V was pared by 11 bases and J by 3 bases, with 26 bases between. This CDR3 is built from 16 residues. Germline CDR1 is MRHNA and CDR2 is SNTAGT. The CDR3 sequence is CAGGEKKKQKDYEQYF. For the CDR3, the DNA is TGTGCCGGCGGGGAAAAAAAGAAACAAAAAGACTACGAGCAGTACTTC.

The V call is TRBV5-1, the J call TRBJ2-5; 7 bases align to TRBD1. V shed 2 bases, J shed 2 bases, and the junction held 6 bases outside the gene matches. Per the germline V gene, CDR1 is SGHRS and CDR2 is YFSETQ. The CDR3 has 15 residues. As DNA, the CDR3 is TGCGCCAGCAGCTTTGGCAGGGGGTTACAAGAGACCCAGTACTTC. Translating it yields CASSFGRGLQETQYF.

This clonotype was recorded only once. This rearrangement joins TRBV4-1 to TRBJ2-5, with TRBD1 matching 7 bases. Near its end, the DNA agrees better with TRBJ2-7, so the J call may be wrong. This CDR3 spans 18 amino acids. The V gene's germline CDR1 is MGHRA and CDR2 YSYEKL. The CDR3 coding sequence is TGCGCCAGCAGCCAAGTAGTTTCATCCGGGACAGTCTCCTACGAGCAGTACTTC. It is translated as CASSQVVSSGTVSYEQYF.

The J gene is TRBJ2-1, the V gene TRBV13, with D tentatively TRBD1 (6 bases). Judging by the DNA end, TRBJ2-7 fits better; the J call may be wrong. Germline V gives CDR1 PRHDT, CDR2 FYEKMQ (reference sequence). The CDR3 contains 16 residues. The CDR3 DNA reads as TGTGCCAGCAGCGAGGTAATCGAAGGACAGAGGAATGAGCAGTACTTC. Protein: CASSEVIEGQRNEQYF.

This clonotype was seen more than once but under ten times. The CDR3 protein is CASSQAGRGANNEQFF. CDR3 nucleotides: TGCGCCAGCAGCCAAGCCGGGCGGGGGGCCAACAATGAGCAGTTCTTC. This rearrangement joins TRBV4-3 to TRBJ2-1; TRBD2 agrees at 8 bases. CDR1 and CDR2 (germline): LGHNA, YSLEER. This CDR3 contains 16 residues. V was pared by 1 base and J by 5 bases, with 7 bases of the junction left unmatched.

V and J are TRBV5-1 and TRBJ2-5; D remains unclear. The germline CDR1 and CDR2 sequences are SGHRS and YFSETQ. The V end was cut by 1 base, the J end by 2 bases, with 15 bases between. There are 16 residues in the CDR3. CDR3 protein: CASSLQPVVAQETQYF. In DNA, the CDR3 is TGCGCCAGCAGCTTGCAACCTGTTGTAGCACAAGAGACCCAGTACTTC.

This chain joins TRBV20-1 and TRBJ1-1; D possibly corresponds to TRBD1 (5 bases). Trimming stripped 3 bases from V and 0 bases from J, with 8 bases between. The CDR3 is made up of 13 amino acids. The germline CDR1 and CDR2 sequences are DFQATT and SNEGSKA (reference sequence). The CDR3 DNA reads as TGCAGTGCTAGGGGCAGGGTGAACACTGAAGCTTTCTTT. This gives the protein CSARGRVNTEAFF.

J is TRBJ2-4 and V is TRBV20-1; D is possibly TRBD1 (6 bases). V lost 6 bases to trimming and J lost 7 bases, with 13 bases between them. The CDR3 is made up of 12 amino acids. Germline CDR1 reads DFQATT; CDR2 reads SNEGSKA (reference sequence). CDR3 sequence: CSASGQVNIQYF. CDR3 nucleotide sequence: TGCAGTGCATCGGGACAAGTCAACATTCAGTACTTC.

At least ten counts were recorded for this clonotype. The chain's CDR3 is CATLDGKETQYF. In DNA form, the CDR3 reads TGTGCCACCCTCGACGGGAAAGAGACCCAGTACTTC. The V and J genes are TRBV6-5 and TRBJ2-5; maybe TRBD2 (5 bases). The CDR3 totals 12 residues. The V end lost 10 bases, the J end lost 3 bases, and 12 bases lay between the germline ends. Per germline, CDR1 MNHEY and CDR2 SVGAGI.

The V and J genes are TRBV5-1 and TRBJ2-1; tentatively, D is TRBD1 (6 bases). Trimming removed 2 bases from V and 8 bases from J, with 17 bases in between. The germline gives CDR1 SGHRS, CDR2 YFSETQ. This CDR3 region has 15 residues. CDR3 sequence (DNA): TGCGCCAGCAGCTTCGGCACAGGGCGAGGGGATGAGCAGTTCTTC. This codes for CASSFGTGRGDEQFF.

The DNA of the CDR3 is TGCGCCAGCAGTGAGACCCCAAGGATGGAGCAGTACTTC. Amino acids: CASSETPRMEQYF. The V call is TRBV10-2, the J call TRBJ2-7; D uncertain. In germline, CDR1 is WSHSY, CDR2 SAAADI. The V end lost 2 bases, the J end lost 7 bases, and 12 bases lay between the germline ends. The CDR3 has 13 amino acids.

This chain joins TRBV28 and TRBJ2-1, with TRBD2 matching 10 bases. The CDR3 loop spans 16 amino acids. The germline CDR1 and CDR2 sequences are MDHEN and SYDVKM. V dropped 2 bases and J dropped 8; count of bases not matched to a gene: 9. The CDR3 DNA reads TGTGCCAGCAGTTTAGGTAGCGGGGGGCTGCTGGATGAGCAGTTCTTC. Protein product: CASSLGSGGLLDEQFF.

The CDR3 DNA reads TGTGCCAGCAAGTTTTCAAGCGGGGGTCGGGCCGGGGAGCTGTTTTTT. Encoded protein: CASKFSSGGRAGELFF. The chain is built from TRBV2 and TRBJ2-2; 8 bases align to TRBD2. The CDR3 length is 16 residues. The germline V gene encodes CDR1 SNHLY and CDR2 FYNNEI. The junction had 13 bases not matched to a gene; V was cut back by 7 bases and J by 6 bases.

This clonotype was seen only a few times. The chain recombines TRBV24-1 with TRBJ2-5; TRBD2 might be the D (5 bases). CDR1 is KGHDR and CDR2 is SFDVKD in the germline V gene. V lost 4 bases, J lost 5 bases, and 22 bases lay in between. The CDR3 is 17 amino acids. CDR3 in amino acids: CATSDPTPGSGGETQYF. In nucleotides, the CDR3 is TGTGCCACCAGTGACCCTACCCCGGGTTCCGGCGGGGAGACCCAGTACTTC.

The chain carries TRBV7-2 and TRBJ2-6, with a weak D call TRBD1 (5 bases). V lost 3 bases and J 0 bases, leaving 15 bases between the germline ends. Germline lookup yields CDR1 SGHTA and CDR2 FQGNSA. The CDR3 runs to 18 residues. The CDR3 is CASSFWGPDTSGANVLTF. CDR3 nucleotide sequence: TGTGCCAGCAGCTTTTGGGGTCCGGACACCTCTGGGGCCAACGTCCTGACTTTC.

CDR3 sequence reads: CSVEWTGINYGYTF. Written as DNA, the CDR3 is TGCAGCGTTGAATGGACAGGAATCAACTATGGCTACACCTTC. The chain combines TRBV29-1 with TRBJ1-2, with 7 positions matching TRBD1. CDR1 SQVTM and CDR2 ANQGSEA come from the germline V gene. Trimming removed 2 bases from V and 2 bases from J; junction bases left unmatched: 5. The CDR3 is 14 residues long.

This rearrangement joins TRBV4-3 to TRBJ2-7; a weak D match, TRBD1 (5 bases). In germline, CDR1 is LGHNA, CDR2 YSLEER. V was trimmed by 0 bases and J by 5 bases, leaving 11 bases between them. This CDR3 is built from 14 residues. CDR3 in amino acids: CASSQDDSRNEQYF. The CDR3 bases are TGCGCCAGCAGCCAAGATGACAGCAGAAACGAGCAGTACTTC.

The chain joins TRBV12-3 or TRBV12-4 to TRBJ2-3; D unclear. CDR3 size: 11 residues. V lost 0 bases to trimming and J lost 10 bases, with 5 bases between them. The CDR3 loop reads CASSLAVPQYF. The CDR3 region has the DNA TGTGCCAGCAGTTTAGCCGTTCCGCAGTATTTT.

Regarding this clonotype: One end of the junction fails to match germline, which may point to a read error. The CDR3 DNA reads TGCGCCAGCAGCTTGGGCCCCCTACAGGGAGTCACAGATACGCTGTATTTT. Translating it yields CASSLGPLQGVTDTLYF. This sequence joins TRBV5-1 and TRBJ2-3, with TRBD1 as a possible D gene (6 bases). The germline V gene encodes CDR1 SGHRS and CDR2 YFSETQ. The CDR3 extends over 17 amino acids.

The chain uses TRBV4-3 and TRBJ2-3, with D perhaps matching TRBD1 or TRBD2 (5 bases each). V lost 3 bases to trimming and J lost 8 bases, with 18 bases between them. The CDR3 extends over 15 amino acids. CDR1 and CDR2 from the germline V gene are LGHNA and YSLEER. This chain's CDR3 is CASSQRQSTGGTQYF. Here the CDR3 DNA reads TGCGCCAGCAGCCAGAGACAGAGCACAGGAGGTACGCAGTATTTT.